Shown below are 13 T cell receptor beta chains from a single sample sequenced in a study of T-cell reconstitution after alpha-beta-depleted transplantation in children. A library of TCRbeta sequences, prepared with unique molecular identifiers, was generated. One entry per CDR3 protein results from TCRdb running MiXCR on the PCR reads. The data hold hundreds of thousands of distinct CDR3 sequences, with 15% to 20% observed a single time. The sample here was PBMCs from the stem cell graft donor, taken from the stem cell graft. Receptors originate from a human donor who donated a stem cell graft to a child with acute myeloid leukemia.

This clonotype was detected only a few times. This sequence joins TRBV11-2 and TRBJ1-1; 10 bases agree with TRBD1. With V trimmed by 3 bases and J by 1 base, 5 bases remained unmatched. Per the germline V gene, CDR1 is SGHAT and CDR2 is FQNNGV. The CDR3 contains 16 residues. The CDR3, as DNA: TGTGCCAGCAGCTTCTGGGACAGGGGAGGGAACACTGAAGCTTTCTTT. As protein: CASSFWDRGGNTEAFF.

The table lists this clonotype with many counts. The chain uses TRBV29-1 and TRBJ1-2; possible D gene TRBD1, 6 bases. Trimming took 3 bases from V and 2 from J, leaving 13 bases between them. The germline gives CDR1 SQVTM, CDR2 ANQGSEA. This CDR3 region has 14 residues. The DNA for the CDR3 is TGCAGCGTTGATCTCCTGACAGGAAACTATGGCTACACCTTC. Its translation: CSVDLLTGNYGYTF.

This clonotype was seen ten or more times. The rearrangement joins TRBV5-6 to TRBJ2-1; TRBD2 might be the D (5 bases). Germline V gene lookup returns CDR1 SGHDT and CDR2 YYEEEE. The CDR3 totals 16 residues. V was trimmed by 4 bases and J by 0 bases, leaving 14 bases between them. CDR3 coding DNA: TGTGCCAGCAGCCCCCCCGGAGGTGACTCCTACAATGAGCAGTTCTTC. Translating gives CASSPPGGDSYNEQFF.

For this clonotype: A much larger clone differs from this one at a single base, so this may be a read error. V gene TRBV9 combines with J gene TRBJ1-2; D perhaps matches TRBD1 (6 bases). V lost 0 bases, J lost 4 bases, and 7 bases lay in between. Looked up from germline, CDR1 is SGDLS and CDR2 is YYNGEE. The CDR3 has 13 amino acids. For the CDR3, the DNA is TGTGCCAGCAGCGTAGGGACAGTCTATGGCTACACCTTC. Translating it yields CASSVGTVYGYTF.

This rearrangement joins TRBV5-1 to TRBJ2-7; 8 nucleotides line up with TRBD2. In germline, CDR1 is SGHRS, CDR2 YFSETQ. This CDR3 has 14 amino acids. V lost 1 base and J lost 3; bases outside the gene matches: 3. The CDR3 nucleotides read TGCGCCAGCAGCTTGTACAGCGGGGGCTACGAGCAGTACTTC. Translation gives CASSLYSGGYEQYF.

The table lists this clonotype with many counts. J is TRBJ1-1 and V is TRBV7-9, with D maybe TRBD1 (5 bases). Germline loops: CDR1 SEHNR, CDR2 FQNEAQ (reference sequence). The CDR3 contains 15 residues. Trimming removed 4 bases at V and 2 bases at J, with 14 bases between. The CDR3 DNA follows: TGTGCCAGCAGCTCCGGTGGGACGGCCAACACTGAAGCTTTCTTT. As protein: CASSSGGTANTEAFF.

This clonotype was seen a few times. DNA of the CDR3: TGTGCCAGCAGCTACGGGACTAGCGGGGTTAGAGAGACCCAGTACTTC. This sequence encodes CASSYGTSGVRETQYF. V usage is TRBV4-2 and J usage is TRBJ2-5, with 13 bases lining up with TRBD2. Germline lookup yields CDR1 LGHNA and CDR2 YNFKEQ. Trimming removed 5 bases from V and 4 bases from J; junction bases left unmatched: 7. CDR3 size: 16 residues.

In this sample, this clonotype turned up a few times. V gene TRBV7-9 combines with J gene TRBJ2-3; D is tentatively TRBD1 or TRBD2 (5 bases each). V was trimmed by 2 bases and J by 5 bases, leaving 11 bases between them. The germline CDR1 and CDR2 sequences are SEHNR and FQNEAQ (reference sequence). The CDR3 is 14 residues long. CDR3 nucleotides: TGTGCCAGCAGCTTAACGGGGACGGGAGATACGCAGTATTTT. The encoded protein is CASSLTGTGDTQYF.

This clonotype occurred many times. The chain links TRBV5-1 to TRBJ2-7, with D hard to call. Deletions cut 4 bases from V and 2 bases from J, with 13 bases between. CDR1 is SGHRS and CDR2 is YFSETQ in the germline V gene. The CDR3 extends over 14 amino acids. The CDR3 region has the DNA TGCGCCAGCAGCCTGAACCTTGAGCCCTACGAGCAGTACTTC. Translated: CASSLNLEPYEQYF.

There are a few counts of this clonotype. The chain couples TRBV29-1 to TRBJ1-1; D not resolved. Germline CDR1 SQVTM, CDR2 ANQGSEA. The CDR3 covers 14 residues. Trimming took 5 bases from V and 5 from J, leaving 18 bases between them. The CDR3 spells CSVTPTGPGTEAFF. The CDR3 region has the DNA TGCAGCGTTACCCCTACTGGACCGGGAACTGAAGCTTTCTTT.

This clonotype was observed a handful of times. The chain employs TRBV13 and TRBJ1-3, with a weak D call TRBD1 (5 bases). Germline CDR1 reads PRHDT; CDR2 reads FYEKMQ (reference sequence). V lost 5 bases to trimming and J lost 6 bases, with 14 bases between them. The CDR3 runs 14 residues. CDR3 region: CASSRDHTANTIYF. The CDR3 DNA reads as TGTGCCAGCAGCCGGGACCACACCGCAAACACCATATATTTT.

There are a few counts of this clonotype. The chain couples TRBV7-2 to TRBJ2-1; TRBD2 is a possible D gene (7 bases). This CDR3 region has 14 residues. With 1 base removed from V and 8 bases from J, the gap between germline ends came to 12 bases. Germline loops: CDR1 SGHTA, CDR2 FQGNSA. The chain's CDR3 is CASSLVGGAYEQFF. The DNA for the CDR3 is TGTGCCAGCAGCTTAGTAGGGGGGGCCTATGAGCAGTTCTTC. The whole variable domain, filled in from reference TRBV7-2 and TRBJ2-1, reads GAGVSQSPSNKVTEKGKDVELRCDPISGHTALYWYRQSLGQGLEFLIYFQGNSAPDKSGLPSDRFSAERTGGSVSTLTIQRTQQEDSAVYLCASSLVGGAYEQFFGPGTRLTVL.

V and J are TRBV7-9 and TRBJ2-2; no firm D call. Germline CDR1 and CDR2: SEHNR and FQNEAQ (reference sequence). The CDR3 runs 12 residues. Trimming took off 5 bases at V and 4 bases at J, with 5 bases between the two ends. The CDR3 coding sequence is TGTGCCAGCAGCCACCCCACCGGGGAGCTGTTTTTT. Protein product: CASSHPTGELFF.